A selection of T cell receptor beta chains follows, all from one sample in a study of shared clonotypes between healthy human individuals. The table came from immunoSEQ multiplex PCR; TCRdb's copy has only in-frame clones and leaves some out. The sample lists a few hundred thousand clones; around nine tenths were seen once. The sequenced material came from memory CD8+ T cells sorted from blood. These receptor sequences come from a man younger than 35 in good health. Both conserved end residues are part of each CDR3. D genes are given only for firm matches. Part of the rows lack a size; the others show once, few, many or a class for expanded clones.

CDR3 protein: CASSRTENYGYTF; CDR3 DNA: TGTGCCAGCAGCCGGACAGAAAACTATGGCTACACCTTC; V gene: TRBV11-2; D gene: .; clone size: .; J gene: TRBJ1-2
CDR3 protein: CASSEIGGTGQPQHF; CDR3 DNA: TGTGCCAGCAGCGAGATAGGGGGAACGGGACAGCCCCAGCATTTT; V gene: TRBV6-4; D gene: .; clone size: .; J gene: TRBJ1-5
CDR3 protein: CASSHLPKDRAYEQYF; CDR3 DNA: TGCGCCAGCAGCCACTTACCCAAGGACAGGGCCTACGAGCAGTACTTC; V gene: TRBV4-1; D gene: TRBD1; clone size: .; J gene: TRBJ2-7
CDR3 protein: CAISPRGQFYSPLHF; CDR3 DNA: TGTGCCATCAGTCCAAGGGGACAATTCTATTCACCCCTCCACTTT; V gene: TRBV10-3; D gene: .; clone size: .; J gene: TRBJ1-6
CDR3 protein: CAISLLPLSYEQYF; CDR3 DNA: TGTGCCATCAGCCTCCTACCCCTCTCCTACGAGCAGTACTTC; V gene: TRBV10-3; D gene: .; clone size: .; J gene: TRBJ2-7
CDR3 protein: CASSLFVAGDVDTQYF; CDR3 DNA: TGTGCCAGCAGCTTGTTCGTAGCGGGAGATGTAGATACGCAGTATTTT; V gene: TRBV5-5; D gene: TRBD2; clone size: .; J gene: TRBJ2-3
CDR3 protein: CARSSRTGGSYEQYF; CDR3 DNA: TGTGCCAGAAGCTCCCGGACAGGGGGCTCCTACGAGCAGTACTTC; V gene: TRBV5-3; D gene: TRBD1; clone size: .; J gene: TRBJ2-7
CDR3 protein: CASSHVPSSYEQYF; CDR3 DNA: TGCGCCAGCAGCCACGTCCCTTCCTCCTACGAGCAGTACTTC; V gene: TRBV4-3; D gene: .; clone size: .; J gene: TRBJ2-7
CDR3 protein: CASRWPGGPSYEQYF; CDR3 DNA: TGCGCCAGCAGGTGGCCCGGGGGTCCCTCCTACGAGCAGTACTTC; V gene: TRBV5-1; D gene: .; clone size: .; J gene: TRBJ2-7
CDR3 protein: CASSSSPWGGGTEAFF; CDR3 DNA: TGTGCCAGCAGCTCCTCTCCCTGGGGGGGAGGGACTGAAGCTTTCTTT; V gene: TRBV11-2; D gene: .; clone size: .; J gene: TRBJ1-1
CDR3 protein: CASSETGGGASGELFF; CDR3 DNA: TGTGCCAGCAGTGAGACTGGCGGGGGGGCCTCCGGGGAGCTGTTTTTT; V gene: TRBV6-1; D gene: TRBD2; clone size: many; J gene: TRBJ2-2
CDR3 protein: CASSLATQGQYEQYF; CDR3 DNA: TGTGCCAGCAGCTTAGCGACCCAGGGCCAATACGAGCAGTACTTC; V gene: TRBV7-9; D gene: .; clone size: .; J gene: TRBJ2-7
CDR3 protein: CASSIGQTYEQYF; CDR3 DNA: TGTGCTAGCAGCATCGGACAGACCTACGAGCAGTACTTC; V gene: TRBV7-7; D gene: .; clone size: .; J gene: TRBJ2-7
CDR3 protein: CASSGTVSYEQYF; CDR3 DNA: TGTGCCAGCAGTGGGACTGTCTCCTACGAGCAGTACTTC; V gene: TRBV2; D gene: .; clone size: .; J gene: TRBJ2-7
CDR3 protein: CASSPSRAAGGEKLFF; CDR3 DNA: TGTGCCAGCAGCCCGTCCCGGGCAGCTGGGGGCGAAAAACTGTTTTTT; V gene: TRBV9; D gene: .; clone size: .; J gene: TRBJ1-4
CDR3 protein: CASSLYPGTNEQYF; CDR3 DNA: TGCGCCAGCAGCTTGTATCCAGGGACGAACGAGCAGTACTTC; V gene: TRBV5-1; D gene: .; clone size: .; J gene: TRBJ2-7
CDR3 protein: CASSTTGDYEQYF; CDR3 DNA: TGTGCCAGCAGCACCACAGGGGATTACGAGCAGTACTTC; V gene: TRBV28; D gene: TRBD1; clone size: .; J gene: TRBJ2-7
CDR3 protein: CASSWGVEQFF; CDR3 DNA: TGTGCCAGCAGTTGGGGGGTTGAGCAGTTCTTC; V gene: TRBV6-6; D gene: .; clone size: once; J gene: TRBJ2-1